Below, 20 T cell receptor beta chains from the same sample are listed, as sequenced in a study of PD-L1 blockade in urothelial cancer. Generated by immunoSEQ multiplex PCR, the TCRdb table keeps only in-frame clones and is missing some. The sample lists 85,000 to 130,000 clones; around 90% were seen once. Sample: PBMCs, taken around atezolizumab (anti-PD-L1) treatment. These receptors originate from a woman at least 80 years old with urothelial cancer.

V usage is TRBV4-2 and J usage is TRBJ2-1, with 11 bases lining up with TRBD2. Trimming took 2 bases from V and 0 from J; bases not matched to a gene: 6. The germline V gene has CDR1 LGHNA and CDR2 YNFKEQ. The CDR3 runs to 18 residues. The CDR3 DNA reads as TGTGCCAGCAGCCAAACTAGCGGGAGACCGAGCTCCTACAATGAGCAGTTCTTC. Translating gives CASSQTSGRPSSYNEQFF.

This clone was found once. The rearrangement uses TRBV30 and TRBJ2-2, with TRBD1 as a possible D gene (5 bases). The CDR3 loop spans 13 amino acids. V was clipped by 0 bases and J by 7 bases, with 9 bases between them. In germline, CDR1 is GTSNPN, CDR2 SVGIG (reference sequence). CDR3 loop: CAWSVQDLGELFF. For the CDR3, the DNA is TGTGCCTGGAGTGTACAGGATCTCGGGGAGCTGTTTTTT.

This clone was found a few times. V gene TRBV2 combines with J gene TRBJ2-2, with 11 bases lining up with TRBD1. J lost 7 bases, V lost 7 bases, and 5 bases had no gene match. CDR3 length: 14 amino acids. Germline V gives CDR1 SNHLY, CDR2 FYNNEI. CDR3 bases: TGTGCCAGCACGGGACAGGGGGACAACGGGGAGCTGTTTTTT. This sequence encodes CASTGQGDNGELFF.

J is TRBJ1-2 and V is TRBV6-1; the D gene is possibly TRBD1 (5 bases). Between the trimmed V and J ends, which lost 5 bases and 4 bases, there was a span of 11 bases. The CDR3 has 13 residues. CDR1 and CDR2 (germline): MNHNS, SASEGT. The CDR3 here is CASSSGAFYGYTF. The CDR3 DNA reads as TGTGCCAGCAGTAGTGGGGCCTTCTATGGCTACACCTTC.

The chain is built from TRBV7-3 and TRBJ2-1; 7 bases are a match to TRBD2. Trimming at V came to 2 bases and at J to 0 bases, leaving 7 bases not matched to a gene. CDR1 and CDR2 (germline): SGHTA, FQGTGA. CDR3 length: 17 residues. The CDR3 region has the DNA TGTGCCAGCAGCTTAGGGCCGGGCGGGAGCTCCTACAATGAGCAGTTCTTC. This codes for CASSLGPGGSSYNEQFF.

V and J are TRBV18 and TRBJ2-7; unclear D gene. V lost 3 bases to trimming and J lost 6 bases, with 6 bases between them. This CDR3 is 11 amino acids long. Per the germline V gene, CDR1 is KGHSH and CDR2 is LQKENI. CDR3 amino acids: CASSPEREQYF. CDR3 in DNA: TGTGCCAGCTCACCCGAGCGCGAGCAGTACTTC.

This chain links TRBV9 with TRBJ1-4; TRBD1 matches at 8 bases. Germline assignment: CDR1 SGDLS and CDR2 YYNGEE. V lost 7 bases, J lost 8 bases, and 16 bases stayed unmatched. The CDR3 has 16 amino acids. The DNA for the CDR3 is TGTGCCAGCGGGGGGGCAGGGGGCGCGGTTTCCGAAAAACTGTTTTTT. This gives the protein CASGGAGGAVSEKLFF.

This chain links TRBV6-1 with TRBJ1-1, with D maybe TRBD1 (5 bases). Germline V gives CDR1 MNHNS, CDR2 SASEGT. This CDR3 is 17 amino acids long. V lost 2 bases to trimming and J lost 3 bases, with 19 bases between them. DNA for the CDR3: TGTGCCAGCAGTGAATATGGTGGAATGGTCAGGGACACTGAAGCTTTCTTT. As protein: CASSEYGGMVRDTEAFF.

This clone has just a few counts. J is TRBJ1-1 and V is TRBV30, with no clear D. V lost 0 bases and J 5 bases, leaving 10 bases between the germline ends. CDR1 and CDR2 from the germline V gene are GTSNPN and SVGIG (reference sequence). The CDR3 is 13 amino acids. The CDR3 sequence: CAWSVLLGTEAFF. The CDR3 region has the DNA TGTGCCTGGAGTGTACTGCTCGGGACTGAAGCTTTCTTT.

The J gene is TRBJ2-7, the V gene TRBV5-8, with 10 bases aligning to TRBD1. This CDR3 has 14 amino acids. The V gene end was trimmed by 2 bases and the J gene end by 5 bases; junction bases not matched to a gene: 4. Germline CDR1 and CDR2: SGHTS and YDEGEE. The CDR3 nucleotides are TGTGCCAGCAGCTTCCGGGACAGGGGACACGAGCAGTACTTC. Protein product: CASSFRDRGHEQYF.

V and J are TRBV5-6 and TRBJ2-1; tentatively, D is TRBD1 (6 bases). The germline V gene encodes CDR1 SGHDT and CDR2 YYEEEE. This CDR3 is 13 amino acids long. V lost 1 base and J 9 bases, leaving 11 bases between the germline ends. The CDR3 region has the DNA TGTGCCAGCAGCTTGATCAGGGGCGGTGAGCAGTTCTTC. Amino acid sequence: CASSLIRGGEQFF.

V gene TRBV7-8 combines with J gene TRBJ2-7; TRBD2 matches 11 bases. Per germline, CDR1 SGHVS and CDR2 FQNEAQ. The CDR3 totals 15 residues. V was pared by 4 bases and J by 4 bases, with 6 bases of the junction left unmatched. The DNA for the CDR3 is TGTGCCAGCAGCTCTCTAGCGGGAGGCCCTTACGAGCAGTACTTC. Amino acid sequence: CASSSLAGGPYEQYF.

The count of this clone is one. This chain connects TRBV7-3 to TRBJ1-1, with a possible D match to TRBD1 (6 bases). Trimming pared 6 bases from V and 0 bases from J, leaving 35 bases between. This CDR3 has 22 amino acids. In germline, CDR1 is SGHTA, CDR2 FQGTGA. CDR3 residues: CASSLRRMGPLSGTLMNTEAFF. CDR3 DNA sequence: TGTGCCAGCAGTTTACGGCGGATGGGTCCCTTGTCCGGGACACTCATGAACACTGAAGCTTTCTTT.

The rearrangement links TRBV5-1 to TRBJ2-7, with TRBD1 matching 9 bases. CDR1 is SGHRS and CDR2 is YFSETQ in the germline V gene. The CDR3 spans 14 residues. Germline trimming cut 2 bases from V and 1 base from J; bases unmatched to any gene: 1. The CDR3 coding sequence is TGCGCCAGCAGCTTCGGGACAGGGTCCTACGAGCAGTACTTC. It is translated as CASSFGTGSYEQYF. The full variable domain, completed using reference TRBV5-1 and TRBJ2-7, is KAGVTQTPRYLIKTRGQQVTLSCSPISGHRSVSWYQQTPGQGLQFLFEYFSETQRNKGNFPGRFSGRQFSNSRSEMNVSTLELGDSALYLCASSFGTGSYEQYFGPGTRLTVT.

The rearrangement joins TRBV29-1 to TRBJ1-1, with D possibly being TRBD1 (6 bases). This CDR3 is 15 amino acids long. The germline V gene has CDR1 SQVTM and CDR2 ANQGSEA. V was shortened by 2 bases and J by 1 base, with 14 bases between the two germline ends. CDR3 region: CSVEKRQATNTEAFF. CDR3 bases: TGCAGCGTTGAAAAGCGACAGGCGACGAACACTGAAGCTTTCTTT.

The chain combines TRBV10-3 with TRBJ2-1, with 11 bases that match TRBD2. V shed 10 bases and J 9 bases; nucleotides not matched to a gene: 11. The germline V gene encodes CDR1 ENHRY and CDR2 SYGVKD. The CDR3 runs 14 residues. CDR3 coding DNA: TGTGCCACCGTTAGCGGGAGGGACGGGGGTGAGCAGTTCTTC. Protein: CATVSGRDGGEQFF.

The chain combines TRBV7-7 with TRBJ2-7, with 7 bases lining up with TRBD1. There are 15 residues in the CDR3. V dropped 1 base and J dropped 7; count of bases not matched to a gene: 10. Germline CDR1 is SSHAT and CDR2 is FNYEAQ (reference sequence). The CDR3 nucleotides read TGTGCCAGCAGCTTAGATACAGGGGTTGATGGAGAGCAGTACTTC. Protein: CASSLDTGVDGEQYF.

The chain joins TRBV9 to TRBJ1-1, with a weak D call TRBD1 (6 bases). The V gene's germline CDR1 is SGDLS and CDR2 YYNGEE. This CDR3 region has 12 residues. The ends were cut back, 4 bases at V and 6 bases at J, with 10 bases in the middle. The CDR3 loop reads CASSTGSAEAFF. CDR3 nucleotide sequence: TGTGCCAGCAGCACAGGGTCGGCTGAAGCTTTCTTT.

The gene calls are TRBV27 and TRBJ2-5, with TRBD1 matching over 8 bases. V dropped 6 bases and J dropped 1; count of bases not matched to a gene: 4. This CDR3 is 14 amino acids long. Germline values: CDR1 MNHEY, CDR2 SMNVEV (reference sequence). The CDR3 spells CASSAGQGQETQYF. Written as DNA, the CDR3 is TGTGCCAGCAGCGCCGGACAGGGCCAAGAGACCCAGTACTTC.

This clone appeared once. The chain is built from TRBV6-1 and TRBJ2-3; 9 bases are a match to TRBD2. The CDR3 has 14 amino acids. V gave up 4 bases and J gave up 4 bases; unmatched junction bases: 3. Germline lookup yields CDR1 MNHNS and CDR2 SASEGT. The CDR3, as DNA: TGTGCCAGCAGTGGAGCGGGAGGTCCAGATACGCAGTATTTT. Its translation: CASSGAGGPDTQYF.